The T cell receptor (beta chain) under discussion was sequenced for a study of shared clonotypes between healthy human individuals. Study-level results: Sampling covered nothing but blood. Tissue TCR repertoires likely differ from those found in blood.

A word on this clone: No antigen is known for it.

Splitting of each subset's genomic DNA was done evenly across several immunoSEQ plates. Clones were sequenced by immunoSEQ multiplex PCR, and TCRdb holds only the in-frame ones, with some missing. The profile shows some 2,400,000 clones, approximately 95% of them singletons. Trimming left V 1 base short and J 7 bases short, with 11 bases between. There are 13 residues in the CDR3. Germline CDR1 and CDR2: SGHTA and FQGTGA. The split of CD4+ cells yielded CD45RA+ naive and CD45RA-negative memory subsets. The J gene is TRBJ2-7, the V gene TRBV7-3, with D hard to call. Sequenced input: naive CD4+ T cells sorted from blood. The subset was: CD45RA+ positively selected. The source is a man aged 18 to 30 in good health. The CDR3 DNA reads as TGTGCCAGCAGCTTAAAAAGTCTGGGGGAGCAGTACTTC. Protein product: CASSLKSLGEQYF.